This is a list of T cell receptor beta chains from one sample in a study of blood T cell repertoires in COVID-19. TCRdb's table, derived via immunoSEQ multiplex PCR, lists solely in-frame clones and lacks some. This table has about 120,000 clones, 85% to 90% appearing once. Sequencing used peripheral blood. The receptors come from a man between 65 and 85 years old who had recovered from COVID-19. CDR3s include the opening cysteine and the closing phenylalanine or tryptophan. Each record gives: clone size, D gene, V gene, J gene, CDR3 length, CDR3 protein, CDR3 DNA. The D gene is left open where the match is weak. Only part of the rows carry a size: once, few, many, or a class if the clone is expanded.

few	-	TRBV28	TRBJ1-2	16	CASSPPFEAANYGYTF	TGTGCCAGCAGTCCCCCCTTCGAAGCCGCTAACTATGGCTACACCTTC
-	-	TRBV9	TRBJ1-4	16	CASSPHSFGTGEKLFF	TGTGCCAGCAGCCCCCACTCTTTTGGCACGGGTGAAAAACTGTTTTTT
-	-	TRBV19	TRBJ1-1	13	CASSIEVLTEAFF	TGTGCCAGTAGTATAGAGGTCCTAACTGAAGCTTTCTTT
-	TRBD2	TRBV27	TRBJ2-7	15	CASRTSGRSNGEQYF	TGTGCCAGCAGGACTAGCGGGAGAAGTAACGGCGAGCAGTACTTC
-	-	TRBV2	TRBJ2-3	12	CASRDNTDTQYF	TGTGCCAGCAGGGACAACACAGATACGCAGTATTTT
-	-	TRBV9	TRBJ1-6	15	CASSPTGPVNSPLHF	TGTGCCAGCAGCCCTACGGGTCCAGTTAATTCACCCCTCCACTTT
-	-	TRBV19	TRBJ1-1	14	CASSIGAANTEAFF	TGTGCCAGTAGTATAGGGGCCGCGAACACTGAAGCTTTCTTT
once	TRBD1	TRBV7-2	TRBJ1-2	16	CASSLGWGQGNYGYTF	TGTGCCAGCAGCTTAGGCTGGGGACAGGGAAACTATGGCTACACCTTC
-	TRBD1	TRBV20-1	TRBJ1-2	11	CSANRGEGYTF	TGCAGTGCAAACAGGGGAGAAGGCTACACCTTC
-	TRBD1	TRBV3-1/TRBV3-2	TRBJ2-5	16	CASSQDPGTVQETQYF	TGTGCCAGCAGCCAAGATCCGGGGACAGTCCAAGAGACCCAGTACTTC
-	-	TRBV5-5	TRBJ1-1	15	CASSLDAGGGSGAFF	TGTGCCAGCAGCTTGGACGCCGGGGGTGGGAGTGGAGCTTTCTTT
-	-	TRBV7-8	TRBJ2-3	14	CASSPSGYTDTQYF	TGTGCCAGCAGCCCTTCGGGGTACACAGATACGCAGTATTTT
-	TRBD2	TRBV6-5	TRBJ2-1	15	CASRVSGSHYNEQFF	TGTGCCAGCAGAGTTAGCGGGAGTCACTACAATGAGCAGTTCTTC
-	TRBD1	TRBV7-6	TRBJ2-1	17	CASSLGIQGAYYNEQFF	TGTGCCAGCAGCTTGGGAATACAGGGGGCTTATTACAATGAGCAGTTCTTC
-	-	TRBV5-1	TRBJ1-6	17	CASSLQPGAVDNSPLHF	TGCGCCAGCAGCTTGCAGCCGGGTGCAGTCGATAATTCACCCCTCCACTTT
-	TRBD2	TRBV7-2	TRBJ2-1	20	CASSLAGTSGSRGSYNEQFF	TGTGCCAGCAGCTTAGCCGGGACTAGCGGGAGCCGAGGCTCCTACAATGAGCAGTTCTTC
-	-	TRBV11-1	TRBJ2-4	15	CASSLDRVAKNIQYF	TGTGCCAGCAGCTTAGACAGGGTAGCCAAAAACATTCAGTACTTC
-	-	TRBV12-3/TRBV12-4	TRBJ2-3	13	CASSRTGTDTQYF	TGTGCCAGCAGTAGGACTGGCACAGATACGCAGTATTTT
-	-	TRBV27	TRBJ2-3	14	CASSLEGVGDTQYF	TGTGCCAGCAGTTTGGAAGGGGTAGGAGATACGCAGTATTTT
-	-	TRBV18	TRBJ1-1	15	CASSLIRDKNTEAFF	TGTGCCAGCTCATTAATCCGGGACAAGAACACTGAAGCTTTCTTT
once	TRBD1	TRBV13	TRBJ2-5	14	CASSLGGTGETQYF	TGTGCCAGCAGCTTAGGGGGGACAGGGGAGACCCAGTACTTC
-	-	TRBV7-2	TRBJ1-1	13	CASSLETVTEAFF	TGTGCCAGCAGCTTAGAAACAGTAACTGAAGCTTTCTTT
-	TRBD2	TRBV9	TRBJ2-3	16	CASSVGTSGGVDTQYF	TGTGCCAGCAGCGTAGGGACTAGCGGGGGTGTAGATACGCAGTATTTT
-	TRBD1	TRBV7-2	TRBJ2-7	15	CASSLAGTDFYEQYF	TGTGCCAGCAGCTTAGCCGGGACAGATTTTTACGAGCAGTACTTC
-	-	TRBV5-4	TRBJ2-1	15	CASSLERSSYNEQFF	TGTGCCAGCAGCTTGGAGCGGAGCTCCTACAATGAGCAGTTCTTC
-	-	TRBV28	TRBJ2-7	14	CASSSPGELDGQYF	TGTGCCAGCAGTAGCCCCGGGGAATTGGACGGGCAGTACTTC
-	TRBD2	TRBV14	TRBJ2-2	17	CASSHLGGTSGTGELFF	TGTGCCAGCAGCCACCTCGGGGGGACTAGCGGGACCGGGGAGCTGTTTTTT
once	-	TRBV24-1	TRBJ1-2	13	CATSIQVNYGYTF	TGTGCCACCAGCATACAAGTTAACTATGGCTACACCTTC
-	TRBD1	TRBV5-5	TRBJ2-5	16	CASSPISGTGRETQYF	TGTGCCAGCAGCCCAATTTCCGGGACAGGGAGAGAGACCCAGTACTTC
-	-	TRBV6-6	TRBJ1-1	13	CASSPGVNTEAFF	TGTGCCAGCAGTCCCGGAGTGAACACTGAAGCTTTCTTT
-	-	TRBV29-1	TRBJ2-1	13	CSAERARYNEQFF	TGCAGCGCGGAGCGGGCCCGCTACAATGAGCAGTTCTTC
-	TRBD1	TRBV7-3	TRBJ2-3	16	CASSLTGGWVTDTQYF	TGTGCCAGCAGCTTGACAGGGGGCTGGGTCACAGATACGCAGTATTTT
once	-	TRBV21-1	TRBJ1-1	15	CASSKGQEMNTEAFF	TGTGCCAGCAGCAAGGGACAGGAGATGAACACTGAAGCTTTCTTT
-	TRBD1	TRBV6-5	TRBJ2-7	14	CASSYSRDSYEQYF	TGTGCCAGCAGTTACTCTAGGGACAGCTACGAGCAGTACTTC
-	-	TRBV9	TRBJ2-7	13	CASSPQGSYEQYF	TGTGCCAGCAGCCCGCAGGGGTCCTACGAGCAGTACTTC
-	-	TRBV9	TRBJ2-1	16	CASSVAFAASQHEQFF	TGTGCCAGCAGCGTAGCTTTCGCGGCTAGCCAGCATGAGCAGTTCTTC
-	TRBD2	TRBV6-2/TRBV6-3	TRBJ2-7	14	CASSIAGYSYEQYF	TGTGCCAGCAGTATAGCGGGCTACTCCTACGAGCAGTACTTC
-	-	TRBV16	TRBJ1-1	13	CASSGDTNTEAFF	TGTGCCAGCAGCGGGGACACCAACACTGAAGCTTTCTTT
once	-	TRBV15	TRBJ1-2	15	CATSRDLGGNYGYTF	TGTGCCACCAGCAGAGATCTCGGGGGGAACTATGGCTACACCTTC
-	TRBD1	TRBV30	TRBJ2-3	18	CACPPGTGPRGVTDTQYF	TGTGCCTGTCCCCCCGGGACAGGGCCCCGGGGGGTCACAGATACGCAGTATTTT
-	-	TRBV5-1	TRBJ2-3	14	CASSLGLFADTQYF	TGCGCCAGCAGCTTGGGACTTTTCGCAGATACGCAGTATTTT
few	TRBD1	TRBV27	TRBJ2-5	16	CASSFRGQVVQETQYF	TGTGCCAGCAGTTTTAGGGGACAGGTAGTACAAGAGACCCAGTACTTC
-	-	TRBV6-1	TRBJ1-2	13	CASSEMTGRGYTF	TGTGCCAGCAGTGAAATGACAGGTCGCGGCTACACCTTC
-	-	TRBV6-2/TRBV6-3	TRBJ2-3	17	CASSYSELLLLRDTQYF	TGTGCCAGCAGTTACTCTGAGCTCCTCCTCCTCCGGGATACGCAGTATTTT
-	TRBD1	TRBV7-2	TRBJ1-1	14	CASSLQTGVTEAFF	TGTGCCAGCAGCTTACAAACAGGGGTTACTGAAGCTTTCTTT
-	-	TRBV2	TRBJ1-6	15	CASSEQGSVNSPLHF	TGTGCCAGCAGTGAGCAGGGGTCGGTTAATTCACCCCTCCACTTT
-	TRBD2	TRBV18	TRBJ2-1	15	CASSGGDRPPHEQFF	TGTGCCAGCTCGGGGGGGGACCGACCCCCCCATGAGCAGTTCTTC
-	TRBD1	TRBV28	TRBJ1-2	14	CASSSDRGYGGYTF	TGTGCCAGCAGTTCTGACAGGGGTTATGGAGGCTACACCTTC
-	-	TRBV5-1	TRBJ1-1	14	CASSLAATNTEAFF	TGCGCCAGCAGCTTGGCCGCCACAAACACTGAAGCTTTCTTT
-	TRBD1	TRBV7-2	TRBJ1-6	15	CASSFKTGGDSPLHF	TGTGCCAGCAGCTTTAAGACAGGGGGGGATTCACCCCTCCACTTT
-	-	TRBV15	TRBJ2-2	14	CATSRERGTGELFF	TGTGCCACCAGCAGAGAACGAGGGACCGGGGAGCTGTTTTTT
-	-	TRBV9	TRBJ2-3	16	CASSVGPGQYTDTQYF	TGTGCCAGCAGCGTAGGACCAGGGCAGTACACAGATACGCAGTATTTT
-	TRBD1	TRBV2	TRBJ1-3	14	CASRAGGSGNTIYF	TGTGCCAGCAGAGCAGGGGGTTCTGGAAACACCATATATTTT
once	-	TRBV6-6	TRBJ2-7	13	CASKGREPYEQYF	TGTGCCAGCAAGGGGCGGGAACCCTACGAGCAGTACTTC
-	-	TRBV24-1	TRBJ2-1	14	CATSGLPASDEQFF	TGTGCCACCAGTGGGTTGCCAGCCAGCGATGAGCAGTTCTTC
-	TRBD1	TRBV2	TRBJ1-2	14	CASSKTGEGSGYTF	TGTGCCAGCAGCAAGACAGGGGAGGGGAGCGGCTACACCTTC
-	TRBD2	TRBV29-1	TRBJ2-5	12	CSGGTSEETQYF	TGCAGCGGAGGGACTAGCGAGGAGACCCAGTACTTC
-	-	TRBV5-1	TRBJ1-5	15	CASSLQPDSYQPQHF	TGCGCCAGCAGCCTACAACCGGACAGTTATCAGCCCCAGCATTTT
-	TRBD1	TRBV7-2	TRBJ1-2	14	CASSLAGTAYGYTF	TGTGCCAGCAGCTTGGCCGGGACAGCCTATGGCTACACCTTC